This record concerns one T cell receptor beta chain sequence. The data are from a study of control samples from healthy donors and cancer patients. V shed 6 bases and J shed 3 bases, with 11 bases lying between them. The CDR3 is made up of 13 amino acids. Germline V gene sequence: CDR1 SNHLY, CDR2 FYNNEI. The protocol was immunoSEQ multiplex PCR, while the TCRdb copy is restricted to in-frame clones and leaves out a portion. The table records about 120,000 clones, nearly 95% of them present only once. Sequencing input: blood. The chain is built from TRBV2 and TRBJ1-1; D not certain. The source of this sequence is a man between 25 and 39 years old in good health. CDR3 bases: TGTGCCAGCAGGGGGAAGGCGGACACTGAAGCTTTCTTT. It yields the protein CASRGKADTEAFF.